A single sample is the source of the 25 T cell receptor beta chains below, sequenced in a study of blood T cell repertoires in COVID-19. TCRdb keeps only in-frame clones here, not all; method: immunoSEQ multiplex PCR. The table records 250,000 to 350,000 clones, roughly nine tenths of them present only once. Sequencing used peripheral blood. The receptors shown here come from a woman in her 30s with COVID-19, enrolled during active disease.

The V call is TRBV6-5, the J call TRBJ2-7; TRBD2 might be the D (5 bases). This CDR3 comprises 15 residues. Germline V gives CDR1 MNHEY, CDR2 SVGAGI. Trimming cost V 6 bases and J 4 bases, with 19 bases left between them. The CDR3 sequence: CASSSFGRAEYEQYF. The CDR3 DNA reads as TGTGCCAGCAGCTCCTTTGGGAGAGCTGAGTACGAGCAGTACTTC.

The V and J genes are TRBV27 and TRBJ2-3, with 7 bases identical to TRBD1. CDR1 is MNHEY, CDR2 SMNVEV, per germline (reference sequence). Trimming took 4 bases from V and 3 from J; bases not matched to a gene: 13. The CDR3 is made up of 17 amino acids. The CDR3 coding sequence is TGTGCCAGCAGTTACTCCTACACAGGGGTAGGAACAGATACGCAGTATTTT. Encoded protein: CASSYSYTGVGTDTQYF.

V usage is TRBV9 and J usage is TRBJ1-2; TRBD1 matches at 9 bases. Losses at the gene ends were 2 bases for V and 6 bases for J; bases not matched to a gene: 11. The CDR3 runs to 16 residues. Per the germline V gene, CDR1 is SGDLS and CDR2 is YYNGEE. The CDR3 DNA sequence: TGTGCCAGCAGCGTCAACCCGGACAGGGGACAGCATGGCTACACCTTC. Protein sequence: CASSVNPDRGQHGYTF.

The rearrangement joins TRBV5-1 to TRBJ2-5, with 10 nucleotides matching TRBD1. The V gene end was trimmed by 4 bases and the J gene end by 5 bases; junction bases not matched to a gene: 14. CDR3 size: 17 residues. Germline loops: CDR1 SGHRS, CDR2 YFSETQ. The DNA for the CDR3 is TGCGCCAGCAGCCCTCCCGGGACAGGGGTAGGCCTCGAGACCCAGTACTTC. As protein: CASSPPGTGVGLETQYF.

The V call is TRBV6-5, the J call TRBJ1-3, with D hard to call. Trimming cost V 0 bases and J 11 bases, with 11 bases left between them. The CDR3 has 13 residues. Germline CDR1 reads MNHEY; CDR2 reads SVGAGI. The CDR3 bases are TGTGCCAGCAGTTACTCGGGCGATAGCGCCATATATTTT. It specifies CASSYSGDSAIYF.

The V and J genes are TRBV15 and TRBJ2-7; perhaps TRBD2 as D (6 bases). Germline CDR1 reads LNHNV; CDR2 reads YYDKDF (reference sequence). This CDR3 region has 16 residues. The V gene lost 0 bases and the J gene lost 0 bases, with 12 bases spanning the gap. Here the CDR3 reads CATSRDLETSSYEQYF. The CDR3 nucleotides read TGTGCCACCAGCAGAGATCTTGAGACTAGCTCCTACGAGCAGTACTTC. Variable domain in full (rest from reference TRBV15 and TRBJ2-7): DAMVIQNPRYQVTQFGKPVTLSCSQTLNHNVMYWYQQKSSQAPKLLFHYYDKDFNNEADTPDNFQSRRPNTSFCFLDIRSPGLGDTAMYLCATSRDLETSSYEQYFGPGTRLTVT.

This clone was seen only once. The chain carries TRBV6-5 and TRBJ1-2, with TRBD1 as a possible D gene (6 bases). Germline CDR1 MNHEY, CDR2 SVGAGI. The CDR3 has 13 amino acids. V lost 8 bases, J lost 6 bases, and 16 bases lay in between. In DNA, the CDR3 is TGTGCCAGCCTCCACAGGGAGAATCATGGCTACACCTTC. Encoded protein: CASLHRENHGYTF.

This clone was seen only a few times. The chain combines TRBV29-1 with TRBJ2-3; the D gene is possibly TRBD1 (5 bases). Trimming stripped 0 bases from V and 5 bases from J, with 15 bases between. The germline gives CDR1 SQVTM, CDR2 ANQGSEA. The CDR3 contains 15 residues. The CDR3 nucleotides are TGCAGCGTTGAAGATCTTGGCAGGGTTGGAGATACGCAGTATTTT. It encodes CSVEDLGRVGDTQYF.

This chain uses TRBV5-1 with TRBJ2-2; D unresolved. The CDR3 runs 15 residues. The germline gives CDR1 SGHRS, CDR2 YFSETQ. V lost 1 base to trimming and J lost 3 bases, with 10 bases between them. The CDR3 nucleotides are TGCGCCAGCAGCTTGAGTCCCCGGGACACCGGGGAGCTGTTTTTT. It codes for CASSLSPRDTGELFF.

The chain joins TRBV6-1 to TRBJ2-1; 10 bases are shared with TRBD2. The V segment lost 4 bases and the J segment 9 bases; nucleotides outside the gene matches: 21. The CDR3 totals 19 residues. CDR1 is MNHNS, CDR2 SASEGT, per germline. CDR3 nucleotide sequence: TGTGCCAGCAGTGGTCGCGGGCTAGCGGGGGCTCTGGCGGGGGCTGAGCAGTTCTTC. It codes for CASSGRGLAGALAGAEQFF.

This clone was recorded once. V gene TRBV12-3 or TRBV12-4 combines with J gene TRBJ1-1; D gene unclear. Trimming left V 8 bases short and J 4 bases short, with 14 bases between. The CDR3 runs to 13 residues. Here the CDR3 reads CASLTPGGTEAFF. CDR3 sequence (DNA): TGTGCCAGCTTGACCCCAGGAGGCACTGAAGCTTTCTTT.

The chain recombines TRBV12-3 or TRBV12-4 with TRBJ2-7, with a weak D call TRBD1 (5 bases). The CDR3 loop spans 12 amino acids. The V end was cut by 2 bases, the J end by 3 bases, with 5 bases between. In nucleotides, the CDR3 is TGTGCCAGCAGTTTACAGGGCTACGAGCAGTACTTC. Translating it yields CASSLQGYEQYF.

This clone was counted once. The chain combines TRBV10-3 with TRBJ1-1; TRBD1 matches at 11 bases. The V segment lost 5 bases and the J segment 6 bases; nucleotides outside the gene matches: 5. Per germline, CDR1 ENHRY and CDR2 SYGVKD. CDR3 length equals 14 residues. The CDR3 is CAISPGQGGPEAFF. The CDR3, as DNA: TGTGCCATCAGTCCGGGACAGGGGGGTCCTGAAGCTTTCTTT.

The chain links TRBV2 to TRBJ2-3; TRBD2 matches 9 bases. J lost 4 bases, V lost 5 bases, and 4 bases had no gene match. The CDR3 runs 14 residues. Per germline, CDR1 SNHLY and CDR2 FYNNEI. In nucleotides, the CDR3 is TGTGCCAGCAGTCGGACTAGCGCCGCAGATACGCAGTATTTT. Its translation: CASSRTSAADTQYF.

The chain links TRBV5-6 to TRBJ2-7; TRBD1 aligns across 9 bases. The CDR3 contains 14 residues. The V and J ends lost 4 bases and 2 bases, in that order; junction bases with no gene match: 4. Germline V CDR1 and CDR2: SGHDT, YYEEEE. The CDR3 loop is CASSATGGPYEQYF. The CDR3 nucleotides read TGTGCCAGCAGCGCGACAGGGGGTCCCTACGAGCAGTACTTC.

The chain is built from TRBV11-3 and TRBJ2-5; TRBD1 matches 10 bases. The J segment lost 2 bases and the V segment lost 5 bases, leaving 8 bases of the junction unmatched. The CDR3 extends over 16 amino acids. Germline CDR1 SGHNT, CDR2 YENEEA. The DNA of the CDR3 is TGTGCCAGCAGCCTTCGACAGGGGGCGGAACAAGAGACCCAGTACTTC. This translates into CASSLRQGAEQETQYF.

This clone was counted a single time. The chain joins TRBV30 to TRBJ1-5; 9 bases agree with TRBD1. Germline V gives CDR1 GTSNPN, CDR2 SVGIG (reference sequence). J lost 9 bases, V lost 5 bases, and 8 bases had no gene match. There are 13 residues in the CDR3. The CDR3 loop reads CAWGQGIAWPQHF. CDR3 sequence (DNA): TGTGCCTGGGGACAGGGGATCGCATGGCCCCAGCATTTT.

This clone was detected once. The chain joins TRBV10-1 to TRBJ2-3, with TRBD2 as a possible D gene (5 bases). CDR3 length: 12 amino acids. CDR1 is WNHNN and CDR2 is SYGVQD in the germline V gene (reference sequence). V lost 4 bases, J lost 8 bases, and 10 bases lay in between. In nucleotides, the CDR3 is TGCGCCAGCAGTGCGGGGATTTCTACGCAGTATTTT. It codes for CASSAGISTQYF.

V is TRBV7-2 and J is TRBJ2-7, with D uncertain. The V end lost 1 base, the J end lost 6 bases, and 13 bases lay between the germline ends. The germline CDR1 and CDR2 sequences are SGHTA and FQGNSA. This CDR3 spans 14 amino acids. The CDR3 loop is CASSLGQSRGEQYF. The CDR3 DNA reads TGTGCCAGCAGCTTAGGGCAGTCGCGAGGCGAGCAGTACTTC.

The V call is TRBV19, the J call TRBJ2-1, with TRBD2 matching 9 bases. This CDR3 region has 14 residues. The V and J ends lost 5 bases and 10 bases, in that order; junction bases with no gene match: 9. From germline, CDR1 is LNHDA and CDR2 SQIVND (reference sequence). The CDR3 here is CASSRLAGTGEQFF. The CDR3 DNA reads as TGTGCCAGTAGTCGCCTAGCGGGAACGGGGGAGCAGTTCTTC.

V gene TRBV13 combines with J gene TRBJ1-1, with D possibly matching TRBD1 (5 bases). The CDR3 covers 16 residues. V lost 2 bases to trimming and J lost 1 base, with 14 bases between them. CDR1 and CDR2 (germline): PRHDT, FYEKMQ (reference sequence). The CDR3 DNA sequence: TGTGCCAGCAGCTTATGGGCAGGGTCGTCGAACACTGAAGCTTTCTTT. Translating it yields CASSLWAGSSNTEAFF.

J is TRBJ1-4 and V is TRBV2; D gene uncertain. The CDR3 runs to 13 residues. Germline CDR1 reads SNHLY; CDR2 reads FYNNEI. The V gene lost 4 bases and the J gene lost 7 bases, with 10 bases spanning the gap. CDR3 protein: CASSGAVSEKLFF. The CDR3 DNA follows: TGTGCCAGCAGTGGGGCAGTCAGTGAAAAACTGTTTTTT.

This chain links TRBV19 with TRBJ2-1; D possibly corresponds to TRBD2 (6 bases). With 4 bases removed from V and 6 bases from J, the gap between germline ends came to 10 bases. This CDR3 spans 13 amino acids. Germline loops: CDR1 LNHDA, CDR2 SQIVND (reference sequence). The CDR3 protein is CASSTGLVNEQFF. In DNA form, the CDR3 reads TGTGCCAGTAGTACGGGACTCGTCAATGAGCAGTTCTTC.

The chain combines TRBV21-1 with TRBJ1-5. TRBV21-1 is designated a pseudogene. The CDR3 loop spans 15 amino acids. This CDR3 reads CASSKPRSSNQPQHF. The CDR3 DNA sequence: TGTGCCAGCAGCAAGCCACGGAGTAGCAATCAGCCCCAGCATTTT.

The chain couples TRBV23-1 to TRBJ2-1; D is uncertain. TRBV23-1 belongs to the ORF category, with a function that is uncertain. V was shortened by 0 bases and J by 6 bases, with 12 bases between the two germline ends. The CDR3 covers 15 residues. The CDR3 sequence: CASSQSAQTGNEQFF. DNA of the CDR3: TGCGCCAGCAGTCAATCGGCCCAGACGGGCAATGAGCAGTTCTTC.